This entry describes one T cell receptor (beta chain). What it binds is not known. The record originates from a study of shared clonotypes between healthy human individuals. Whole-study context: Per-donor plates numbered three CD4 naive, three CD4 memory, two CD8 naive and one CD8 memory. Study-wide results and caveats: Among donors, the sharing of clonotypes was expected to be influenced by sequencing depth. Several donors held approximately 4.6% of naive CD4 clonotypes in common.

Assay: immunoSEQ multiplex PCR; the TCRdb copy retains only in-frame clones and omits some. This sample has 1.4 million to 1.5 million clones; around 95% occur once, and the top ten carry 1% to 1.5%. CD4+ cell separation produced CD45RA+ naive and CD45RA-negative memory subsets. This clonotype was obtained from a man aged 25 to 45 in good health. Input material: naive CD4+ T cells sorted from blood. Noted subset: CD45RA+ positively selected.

CDR3 nucleotides: TGTGCCAGCAGCGCGGCCCTTATGAACACTGAAGCTTTCTTT. This encodes CASSAALMNTEAFF. The chain carries TRBV14 and TRBJ1-1; no clear D gene. There are 14 residues in the CDR3. The germline V gene encodes CDR1 SGHDN and CDR2 FVKESK. Trimming shortened V by 5 bases and J by 0 bases, and 10 bases separated the two germline ends. The whole variable domain, filled in from reference TRBV14 and TRBJ1-1, reads EAGVTQFPSHSVIEKGQTVTLRCDPISGHDNLYWYRRVMGKEIKFLLHFVKESKQDESGMPNNRFLAERTGGTYSTLKVQPAELEDSGVYFCASSAALMNTEAFFGQGTRLTVV.